Listed here is a single T cell receptor (beta chain). This sample is part of a study of blood T cell repertoires in COVID-19. Per the original methods: Reference gene primer amplification in the assay estimated nucleated cell counts. Using immunoSEQ multiplex PCR, the repertoire was profiled, and TCRdb retains in-frame clones only, with some absent. V and J calls and clone size are given by that table; D and trimming were obtained from the DNA. The table has some 240,000 clones, around 80% seen once. The sequenced material came from PBMCs or T cells enriched from blood (not recorded which). The sequence came from a man aged 25 to 40 with acute COVID-19.

The CDR3 region is CASSPGALAGLYNEQFF. The CDR3 nucleotides are TGTGCCAGCAGCCCGGGGGCTTTAGCGGGTCTTTACAATGAGCAGTTCTTC. The V gene is TRBV11-3, the J gene TRBJ2-1; TRBD2 might be the D (7 bases). The CDR3 sequence is 17 residues long. Germline CDR1 is SGHNT and CDR2 is YENEEA. Trimming took off 5 bases at V and 4 bases at J, with 21 bases between the two ends.